This is a list of T cell receptor beta chains from one sample in a study of T cells in Graves' hyperthyroidism and ophthalmopathy. A single record per CDR3 protein comes from TCRdb applying MiXCR to the multiplex PCR reads. The sample contains some 560,000 distinct CDR3 sequences, more than 15% of which appear only once. The sequencing sample was made of blood. These TCRs come from a woman aged 30 to 39 with Graves' hyperthyroidism. Each CDR3 is given with its conserved first and last residue. D genes are given only for firm matches. Clone size is not always given. Where it is, it says once, few, many or a class for expanded clones.

j_call v_call cdr3_length clone_size d_call cdr3_aa cdr3_nt
TRBJ2-3 TRBV7-2 14 - - CASSIKAGRDTQYF TGTGCCAGCAGCATAAAGGCGGGGAGGGATACGCAGTATTTT
TRBJ2-7 TRBV2 15 many - CASSLDPVASYEQYF TGTGCCAGCAGTCTGGACCCAGTAGCCTCCTACGAGCAGTACTTC
TRBJ2-7 TRBV30 14 many TRBD2 CAWAPQRDPYEQYF TGTGCCTGGGCCCCCCAGCGGGACCCCTACGAGCAGTACTTC
TRBJ1-6 TRBV15 17 few - CATSRDRAGGSNSPLHF TGTGCCACCAGCAGAGATCGTGCAGGAGGCTCTAATTCACCCCTCCACTTT
TRBJ1-1 TRBV6-1 13 - - CASSNGRNTEAFF TGTGCCAGCAGTAACGGCCGGAACACTGAAGCTTTCTTT
TRBJ2-5 TRBV20-1 12 - - CSANQEEETQYF TGCAGTGCTAATCAAGAGGAAGAGACCCAGTACTTC
TRBJ2-2 TRBV12-3/TRBV12-4 12 many TRBD2 CASSWGGRELFF TGTGCCAGCAGTTGGGGAGGGAGGGAGCTGTTTTTT
TRBJ1-1 TRBV6-1 12 many - CASSSRQVEAFF TGTGCCAGCAGTTCCCGACAGGTCGAAGCTTTCTTT
TRBJ2-3 TRBV2 12 many - CASSERVGRQYF TGTGCCAGCAGTGAAAGGGTAGGGAGGCAGTATTTT
TRBJ1-4 TRBV7-4 15 - - CASITRGLRDEKLFF TGTGCCAGCATCACGCGCGGCCTTCGGGATGAAAAACTGTTTTTT
TRBJ2-3 TRBV20-1 15 many TRBD2 CSASSGLASTDTQYF TGCAGTGCTAGTTCGGGACTAGCATCTACAGATACGCAGTATTTT
TRBJ2-1 TRBV30 15 many - CAWSVTGDFHNEQFF TGTGCCTGGAGTGTAACTGGGGACTTCCACAATGAGCAGTTCTTC
TRBJ1-4 TRBV30 15 - TRBD1 CAWNPKGQGLEKLFF TGTGCCTGGAACCCGAAAGGACAGGGTTTGGAAAAACTGTTTTTT
TRBJ2-1 TRBV4-1 15 - - CASSPGYAGDNEQFF TGCGCCAGCAGCCCGGGCTACGCAGGGGACAATGAGCAGTTCTTC
TRBJ1-1 TRBV10-3 13 - TRBD1 CAISERGQAEAFF TGTGCCATCAGTGAGCGAGGACAGGCTGAAGCTTTCTTT
TRBJ2-1 TRBV27 16 many - CASSVRSGHSYNEQFF TGTGCCAGCAGCGTTCGTAGCGGCCACTCCTACAATGAGCAGTTCTTC
TRBJ2-5 TRBV20-1 13 few - CSAFRDTKETQYF TGCAGTGCCTTTCGGGACACAAAAGAGACCCAGTACTTC
TRBJ2-1 TRBV20-1 12 - - CSARDTYNEQFF TGCAGTGCTAGAGACACTTACAATGAGCAGTTCTTC
TRBJ2-2 TRBV2 15 many - CATQALGSPYGELFF TGTGCCACGCAAGCTTTAGGGTCCCCCTACGGGGAGCTGTTTTTT
TRBJ2-1 TRBV10-3 11 many - CAILVGNEQFF TGTGCCATCCTAGTGGGCAATGAGCAGTTCTTC
TRBJ2-2 TRBV11-2 15 many TRBD2 CASSLVRGGTGELFF TGTGCCAGCAGCTTAGTCCGCGGGGGGACCGGGGAGCTGTTTTTT
TRBJ2-5 TRBV5-1 15 many TRBD1 CASSGDRGRIETQYF TGCGCCAGCAGCGGGGACAGGGGGCGGATTGAGACCCAGTACTTC
TRBJ2-5 TRBV7-2 17 many TRBD2 CASSPGRGGRAPETQYF TGTGCCAGCAGCCCCGGGCGCGGCGGGAGGGCTCCAGAGACCCAGTACTTC
TRBJ2-1 TRBV6-5 16 many - CASSYSRARGASEQFF TGTGCCAGCAGTTACTCGAGGGCTAGGGGGGCTAGTGAGCAGTTCTTC
TRBJ2-3 TRBV12-3/TRBV12-4 13 many TRBD2 CATLAGGGDTQYF TGTGCCACCCTAGCGGGAGGTGGGGATACGCAGTATTTT
TRBJ1-1 TRBV12-3/TRBV12-4 13 - - CASSFGHGTEAFF TGTGCCAGCAGTTTTGGTCATGGTACTGAAGCTTTCTTT
TRBJ2-7 TRBV11-3 14 few - CASSFYGDSYEQYF TGTGCCAGCAGCTTTTATGGGGATTCCTACGAGCAGTACTTC
TRBJ2-1 TRBV12-3/TRBV12-4 14 - TRBD2 CASSFGLDNNERFF TGTGCCAGCAGTTTCGGACTAGACAACAATGAGCGGTTCTTC
TRBJ2-7 TRBV29-1 13 few TRBD2 CSVGWTSSYEQYF TGCAGCGTTGGTTGGACTAGTTCCTACGAGCAGTACTTC
TRBJ1-5 TRBV12-3/TRBV12-4 12 few - CASKRGSGPQHF TGTGCCAGCAAGCGCGGATCTGGGCCCCAGCATTTT
TRBJ2-1 TRBV7-3 22 many TRBD2 CASSIGTSSRISRGVPYNEQFF TGTGCCAGCAGCATCGGGACTAGCTCCCGTATATCCCGGGGAGTACCTTACAATGAGCAGTTCTTC
TRBJ1-4 TRBV28 16 many - CASSSPRSWGNEKLFF TGTGCCAGCAGTTCCCCTCGGAGTTGGGGGAATGAAAAACTGTTTTTT
TRBJ1-1 TRBV6-1 17 few - CASSEGAQNDMNTEAFF TGTGCCAGCAGTGAGGGGGCCCAAAATGACATGAACACTGAAGCTTTCTTT
TRBJ1-1 TRBV28 14 many - CASRATAMNTEAFF TGTGCCAGCAGGGCGACAGCCATGAACACTGAAGCTTTCTTT
TRBJ2-3 TRBV5-1 21 few TRBD2 CASSPQMGLAGVGAGTDTQYF TGCGCCAGCAGCCCCCAGATGGGACTAGCGGGAGTGGGTGCCGGGACAGATACGCAGTATTTT
TRBJ2-5 TRBV20-1 15 many - CSASGARAPQETQYF TGCAGTGCTAGTGGAGCGAGGGCACCCCAAGAGACCCAGTACTTC
TRBJ2-1 TRBV28 20 many - CASSLEGRHATRLAYNEQFF TGTGCCAGCAGTTTAGAGGGGAGACACGCCACTAGACTGGCCTACAATGAGCAGTTCTTC
TRBJ2-3 TRBV5-1 16 many TRBD2 CASSLVAGGPTDTQYF TGCGCCAGCAGCTTGGTTGCGGGAGGGCCCACAGATACGCAGTATTTT
TRBJ2-3 TRBV5-1 14 - TRBD2 CASRAGFSTDTQYF TGCGCCAGCAGAGCGGGATTCAGCACAGATACGCAGTATTTT
TRBJ1-3 TRBV12-3/TRBV12-4 12 - - CASRYAGNTIYF TGTGCCAGCAGATACGCTGGAAACACCATATATTTT
TRBJ2-7 TRBV5-1 13 many TRBD2 CASSFGLVYEQYF TGCGCCAGCAGCTTCGGACTAGTATACGAGCAGTACTTC
TRBJ2-6 TRBV6-2/TRBV6-3 15 - - CASSYSDSGANVLTF TGTGCCAGCAGTTACTCTGACTCTGGGGCCAACGTCCTGACTTTC
TRBJ2-7 TRBV30 13 - - CAWSVGPAGEQYF TGTGCCTGGAGTGTAGGGCCCGCGGGAGAGCAGTACTTC
TRBJ2-3 TRBV6-2/TRBV6-3 12 few - CATETSTDTQYF TGTGCCACCGAGACTAGCACAGATACGCAGTATTTT
TRBJ2-1 TRBV30 14 - TRBD1 CAWTSKGNRDRQFF TGTGCCTGGACCAGTAAGGGGAATAGGGACAGGCAGTTCTTC
TRBJ2-1 TRBV19 19 few TRBD2 CASSGRTSGRAGNSDEQFF TGTGCCAGTAGTGGCAGGACTAGCGGGAGGGCCGGTAACAGCGATGAGCAGTTCTTC
TRBJ1-2 TRBV3-1 12 many - CASSQEDLGYTF TGTGCCAGCAGCCAAGAGGACCTAGGCTACACCTTC
TRBJ2-7 TRBV20-1 17 many TRBD2 CSAIFSLGTSPTYEQYF TGCAGTGCTATTTTTAGTCTTGGGACTAGCCCTACCTACGAGCAGTACTTC
TRBJ2-1 TRBV11-2 18 many TRBD2 CASSRKLSSGRYYNEQFF TGTGCCAGCAGCCGAAAACTATCTAGCGGGAGGTATTACAATGAGCAGTTCTTC
TRBJ2-1 TRBV5-1 14 many TRBD2 CASRLAGGGDEQFF TGCGCCAGCAGGCTAGCGGGAGGAGGGGATGAGCAGTTCTTC